These 11 T cell receptor beta chains were all obtained from the same sample, sequenced in a study of graft-versus-host responses after intestinal transplantation. Investigators treated the graft tissue so that it released intraepithelial and lamina propria lymphocytes. The protocol was immunoSEQ multiplex PCR, while the TCRdb copy is restricted to in-frame clones and leaves out a portion. The sample includes about 10,000 clones, roughly 79% seen only once; the top ten take approximately 9.1%. Sequenced material: ileum tissue, taken 23 days after intestinal transplant. The receptors derive from a human patient who received an intestinal transplant, so some T cells may come from the graft donor.

V gene TRBV5-6 combines with J gene TRBJ2-7, with unresolved D. Germline CDR1 reads SGHDT; CDR2 reads YYEEEE. The CDR3 sequence is 14 residues long. V gave up 0 bases and J gave up 6 bases, with 13 bases separating them. DNA for the CDR3: TGTGCCAGCAGCTTGGTTCTAGAGACGGGCGAGCAGTACTTC. Residues: CASSLVLETGEQYF. Full variable domain (outside the CDR3, taken from reference TRBV5-6 and TRBJ2-7): DAGVTQSPTHLIKTRGQQVTLRCSPKSGHDTVSWYQQALGQGPQFIFQYYEEEERQRGNFPDRFSGHQFPNYSSELNVNALLLGDSALYLCASSLVLETGEQYFGPGTRLTVT.

In DNA form, the CDR3 reads TGTGCCAGCACCTGGTCGACAGGGAATTTCTACGAGCAGTACTTC. It encodes CASTWSTGNFYEQYF. V and J are TRBV6-5 and TRBJ2-7, with 7 bases that match TRBD1. The CDR3 spans 15 residues. Germline CDR1 MNHEY, CDR2 SVGAGI. J lost 3 bases, V lost 7 bases, and 12 bases had no gene match.

The chain is built from TRBV4-2 and TRBJ2-2, with 7 bases aligning to TRBD2. The junction had 12 bases not matched to a gene; V was cut back by 4 bases and J by 7 bases. CDR3 size: 16 residues. CDR1 and CDR2 from the germline V gene are LGHNA and YNFKEQ. The CDR3 DNA is TGTGCCAGCAGCCGACTCTTGTGGGGGGGTGGCGGGGAGCTGTTTTTT. It specifies CASSRLLWGGGGELFF.

The table lists this clone with a few counts. This chain joins TRBV28 and TRBJ2-3, with D possibly TRBD2 on 5 matching bases. The germline gives CDR1 MDHEN, CDR2 SYDVKM. The CDR3 contains 15 residues. Trimming removed 3 bases from V and 2 bases from J, with 12 bases in between. CDR3 sequence (DNA): TGTGCCAGCAGTTTGCTCTCGGGGTCCACAGATACGCAGTATTTT. Translation: CASSLLSGSTDTQYF.

The rearrangement uses TRBV7-9 and TRBJ1-2, with D perhaps TRBD1 (5 bases). Trimming removed 6 bases from V and 6 bases from J, with 11 bases in between. Per the germline V gene, CDR1 is SEHNR and CDR2 is FQNEAQ (reference sequence). The CDR3 is 12 amino acids. In DNA form, the CDR3 reads TGTGCCAGCAGGGAGGGAGGGGATGGCTACACCTTC. It translates to CASREGGDGYTF.

J is TRBJ2-5 and V is TRBV7-3; D may be TRBD1 (7 bases). Between the trimmed V and J ends, which lost 5 bases and 2 bases, there was a span of 21 bases. Looked up from germline, CDR1 is SGHTA and CDR2 is FQGTGA. This CDR3 has 17 residues. CDR3 nucleotides: TGTGCCAGCAGCCCCCAGGGGGGCCGTGCCGGGCAAGAGACCCAGTACTTC. Its protein product is CASSPQGGRAGQETQYF. The variable domain in full, completed from reference TRBV7-3 and TRBJ2-5, reads GAGVSQTPSNKVTEKGKYVELRCDPISGHTALYWYRQSLGQGPEFLIYFQGTGAADDSGLPNDRFFAVRPEGSVSTLKIQRTERGDSAVYLCASSPQGGRAGQETQYFGPGTRLLVL.

The gene calls are TRBV7-9 and TRBJ2-3; D is possibly TRBD2 (6 bases). Looked up from germline, CDR1 is SEHNR and CDR2 is FQNEAQ (reference sequence). V was pared by 5 bases and J by 2 bases, with 11 bases between. The CDR3 has 14 residues. In DNA, the CDR3 is TGTGCCAGCAGCATAATAGCGGCCACAGATACGCAGTATTTT. Translated, it gives CASSIIAATDTQYF.

The chain is built from TRBV7-6 and TRBJ2-5; 8 nucleotides align to TRBD1. The J call may not be correct, given that the DNA end is closer to TRBJ2-7. CDR1 and CDR2 (germline): SGHVS, FNYEAQ. The length of the CDR3 is 15 residues. The CDR3 DNA is TGTGCCAGCAGCTTAGCCAGGGGGCCCGCCTACGAGCAGTACTTC. Translation gives CASSLARGPAYEQYF.

The chain carries TRBV28 and TRBJ2-7, with D perhaps matching TRBD2 (6 bases). This CDR3 comprises 13 residues. The germline CDR1 and CDR2 sequences are MDHEN and SYDVKM. V lost 8 bases to trimming and J lost 2 bases, with 13 bases between them. CDR3 protein: CASGTGGTYEQYF. The CDR3 DNA reads TGTGCCAGCGGGACTGGGGGGACCTACGAGCAGTACTTC.

The chain couples TRBV2 to TRBJ2-3; D unclear. The CDR3 consists of 15 residues. Germline V CDR1 and CDR2: SNHLY, FYNNEI. V was cut by 3 bases and J by 0 bases, with 10 bases left in between. In nucleotides, the CDR3 is TGTGCCAGCAGTGACCAGGACCGGAGCACAGATACGCAGTATTTT. The encoded protein is CASSDQDRSTDTQYF.

The chain is built from TRBV28 and TRBJ2-7, with TRBD2 matching 9 bases. The germline gives CDR1 MDHEN, CDR2 SYDVKM. CDR3 length equals 16 residues. With V trimmed by 7 bases and J by 4 bases, 14 bases remained unmatched. CDR3 nucleotide sequence: TGTGCCAGCACTCTATCGGGACTAGCAATCGGATACGAGCAGTACTTC. Encoded protein: CASTLSGLAIGYEQYF.